The clone carrying this T cell receptor (beta chain) has more than one count but fewer than ten. The antigen remains undetermined. Investigators reverse transcribed all isolated RNA, so they sequenced expressed TCRB transcripts. Measured with immunoSEQ multiplex PCR; TCRdb has only the in-frame clones, and not every one. The repertoire includes 630,000 or so clones, around 15% of them detected once, and 0.035% to 0.04% sits in the top ten. V was shortened by 6 bases and J by 4 bases, with 19 bases between the two germline ends. This CDR3 has 16 amino acids. These data are taken from a study of beta chain features in type 1 diabetes. Notes on the study in general: TCRB CDR3 length was moderately but significantly reduced in all four CD4+ subsets of Type 1 diabetes patients.

The chain links TRBV23-1 to TRBJ1-5; no clear D. TRBV23-1 is given ORF status, its function remaining uncertain. The receptor comes from a man aged 18 to 30 with type 1 diabetes. What was sequenced was naive CD4+ T cells from blood. The CDR3 region is CASRALIVLRNQPQHF. The CDR3 DNA reads TGCGCCAGCAGGGCGCTAATAGTTCTAAGAAATCAGCCCCAGCATTTT.